This is a list of T cell receptor beta chains from one sample in a study of OX40 agonist ivuxolimab in advanced cancers. TCRdb keeps only in-frame clones here, not all; method: immunoSEQ multiplex PCR. This sample has about 74,000 clones, with 84% found just once. The sample in question was CD4+ or CD8+ T cells sorted from blood, obtained in a trial of the OX40 agonist ivuxolimab. The receptor source for this set is an adult with an advanced solid tumor such as melanoma, head and neck, liver or kidney cancer. Each CDR3 is given with its conserved first and last residue. The D gene is left open where the match is weak. For some rows the clone size is stated as once, few or many, or as a class when expanded; others skip it.

V: TRBV23-1
D: TRBD1
size: NA
J: TRBJ1-6
DNA: TGCGCCAGCAGTCCCACCGGGACAGGGAATAATTCACCCCTCCACTTT
CDR3: CASSPTGTGNNSPLHF

V: TRBV28
D: NA
size: NA
J: TRBJ2-7
DNA: TGTGCCAGCAGTTTAGGAGGAGGGCTGGACGAGCAGTACTTC
CDR3: CASSLGGGLDEQYF

V: TRBV19
D: TRBD1
size: NA
J: TRBJ2-5
DNA: TGTGCCAGTAGTACCCACGACAGGGCCCAAGAGACCCAGTACTTC
CDR3: CASSTHDRAQETQYF

V: TRBV28
D: TRBD1
size: NA
J: TRBJ2-7
DNA: TGTGCCAGCAGTTGGACCGGGACAGGGGTAGACGAGCAGTACTTC
CDR3: CASSWTGTGVDEQYF

V: TRBV6-6
D: NA
size: NA
J: TRBJ2-7
DNA: TGTGCCAGCAGCTCAAAGTACGAGCAGTACTTC
CDR3: CASSSKYEQYF

V: TRBV7-2
D: NA
size: NA
J: TRBJ2-5
DNA: TGTGCCAGCAGCTTAGTCTCGGGGGCCATACAAGAGACCCAGTACTTC
CDR3: CASSLVSGAIQETQYF

V: TRBV27
D: NA
size: NA
J: TRBJ2-1
DNA: TGTGCCAGCAGTTTATCGGGGAATGAGCAGTTCTTC
CDR3: CASSLSGNEQFF

V: TRBV11-3
D: NA
size: many
J: TRBJ1-2
DNA: TGTGCCGGGCACAACCTACTGCAGGGTCCCGGTATGGATGGCTACACCTTC
CDR3: CAGHNLLQGPGMDGYTF

V: TRBV5-6
D: TRBD1
size: NA
J: TRBJ2-5
DNA: TGTGCCAGCAGCTCAGAATGGGGACAGGGGGCGGGAGAGACCCAGTACTTC
CDR3: CASSSEWGQGAGETQYF

V: TRBV13
D: TRBD1
size: NA
J: TRBJ2-1
DNA: TGTGCCAGCAGCTTAGTGGGACAGGGGTCCTACAATGAGCAGTTCTTC
CDR3: CASSLVGQGSYNEQFF

V: TRBV9
D: NA
size: NA
J: TRBJ1-1
DNA: TGTGCCAGCAGCGTCGAAATGGGTCTCACTGAAGCTTTCTTT
CDR3: CASSVEMGLTEAFF

V: TRBV5-1
D: TRBD2
size: NA
J: TRBJ2-3
DNA: TGCGCCAGCAGTCGGAGGACTAGCAGGGATACGCAGTATTTT
CDR3: CASSRRTSRDTQYF

V: TRBV7-9
D: TRBD2
size: NA
J: TRBJ2-1
DNA: TGTGCCAGCAGCTTCCTAGCGGGAGTCTACAATGAGCAGTTCTTC
CDR3: CASSFLAGVYNEQFF

V: TRBV6-5
D: TRBD1
size: NA
J: TRBJ1-5
DNA: TGTGCCAGCGGCGCACAGGGGTCCAATCAGCCCCAGCATTTT
CDR3: CASGAQGSNQPQHF

V: TRBV13
D: NA
size: NA
J: TRBJ1-2
DNA: TGTGCCAGCAGCTCGGGCAGGTCTAACTATGGCTACACCTTC
CDR3: CASSSGRSNYGYTF

V: TRBV9
D: NA
size: NA
J: TRBJ1-6
DNA: TGTGCCAGCAGCCTAGAAGTTATCTTTAATTCACCCCTCCACTTT
CDR3: CASSLEVIFNSPLHF

V: TRBV9
D: TRBD2
size: once
J: TRBJ2-7
DNA: TGTGCCAGCAGCGCGTCTAGCGGGAGTTCCAACGAGCAGTACTTC
CDR3: CASSASSGSSNEQYF

V: TRBV4-1
D: NA
size: NA
J: TRBJ2-7
DNA: TGCGCCAGCAGCCAGCCGGGACGCCGCTCCTACGAGCAGTACTTC
CDR3: CASSQPGRRSYEQYF

V: TRBV21-1
D: NA
size: NA
J: TRBJ2-7
DNA: TGTGCCAGCAGCGACAGTAAGTACGAGCAGTACTTC
CDR3: CASSDSKYEQYF

V: TRBV7-9
D: NA
size: few
J: TRBJ1-5
DNA: TGTGCCAGCAGCCCAGCGGTGGTCCCTGGAGAGCCCCAGCATTTT
CDR3: CASSPAVVPGEPQHF

V: TRBV6-5
D: TRBD2
size: NA
J: TRBJ2-5
DNA: TGTGCCAGCAGCCGGACTAGCGGGAGTGGGGAGACCCAGTACTTC
CDR3: CASSRTSGSGETQYF

V: TRBV5-1
D: TRBD1
size: NA
J: TRBJ1-6
DNA: TGCGCCAGCAGCCAACAGGGGGCCCGCGATTCACCCCTCCACTTT
CDR3: CASSQQGARDSPLHF

V: TRBV19
D: NA
size: NA
J: TRBJ2-7
DNA: TGTGCCAGTAGTATAGGGACACCGACCTACGAGCAGTACTTC
CDR3: CASSIGTPTYEQYF

V: TRBV7-9
D: NA
size: NA
J: TRBJ1-1
DNA: TGTGCCAGCAGCCCAGAGGCGGCGGGAGAGAACACTGAAGCTTTCTTT
CDR3: CASSPEAAGENTEAFF

V: TRBV7-9
D: NA
size: NA
J: TRBJ1-5
DNA: TGTGCCAGCAGCTTAGACGGCCTAACAGGTTCCAATCAGCCCCAGCATTTT
CDR3: CASSLDGLTGSNQPQHF

V: TRBV5-4
D: NA
size: once
J: TRBJ2-1
DNA: TGTGCCAGCAGCTTTCCCCGGGGCGGGTACAATGAGCAGTTCTTC
CDR3: CASSFPRGGYNEQFF

V: TRBV6-5
D: NA
size: NA
J: TRBJ1-4
DNA: TGTGCCAGCAGACAGGGTATTAATGAAAAACTGTTTTTT
CDR3: CASRQGINEKLFF

V: TRBV6-1
D: TRBD2
size: once
J: TRBJ2-3
DNA: TGTGCCAGGGGGGGGACTAGCACAGATACGCAGTATTTT
CDR3: CARGGTSTDTQYF

V: TRBV30
D: NA
size: NA
J: TRBJ1-2
DNA: TGTGCCTGGAGGGGGACTGTCCTTGGCTACACCTTC
CDR3: CAWRGTVLGYTF

V: TRBV28
D: NA
size: NA
J: TRBJ2-7
DNA: TGTGCCAGCAGCTCACCGGAAGGACAATCGCTATACTACGAGCAGTACTTC
CDR3: CASSSPEGQSLYYEQYF

V: TRBV7-9
D: NA
size: once
J: TRBJ1-2
DNA: TGTGCCAGCAGCTTAGTAGGGGGGACTCAGGGTGGCTACACCTTC
CDR3: CASSLVGGTQGGYTF

V: TRBV11-1
D: NA
size: NA
J: TRBJ2-1
DNA: TGTGCCAGCAGCTTAGCCCCTTCTGGCTTCAAATACAATGAGCAGTTCTTC
CDR3: CASSLAPSGFKYNEQFF

V: TRBV6-5
D: NA
size: NA
J: TRBJ1-1
DNA: TGTGCCAGCAGAAAAGGACAGTTTAACACTGAAGCTTTCTTT
CDR3: CASRKGQFNTEAFF

V: TRBV4-1
D: NA
size: few
J: TRBJ1-5
DNA: TGCGCCAGCAGCCAAGGAGATAGCAGCAATCAGCCCCAGCATTTT
CDR3: CASSQGDSSNQPQHF

V: TRBV7-8
D: TRBD1
size: few
J: TRBJ1-1
DNA: TGTGCCAGCAGCTTGCAGGGGGCCACGAACACTGAAGCTTTCTTT
CDR3: CASSLQGATNTEAFF

V: TRBV29-1
D: NA
size: NA
J: TRBJ1-1
DNA: TGCAGCGTTGAGCCGGCCCTAGGTACTGAAGCTTTCTTT
CDR3: CSVEPALGTEAFF

V: TRBV6-1
D: NA
size: NA
J: TRBJ1-1
DNA: TGTGCCAGCAGTGAAAACACCCCCCGGGACCCCCCGTTCTTT
CDR3: CASSENTPRDPPFF

V: TRBV25-1
D: NA
size: NA
J: TRBJ1-5
DNA: TGTGCCAGCAGTGGGGGACGGGGGGCCCTCAATCAGCCCCAGCATTTT
CDR3: CASSGGRGALNQPQHF

V: TRBV4-1
D: NA
size: once
J: TRBJ1-5
DNA: TGCGCCAGCAGCCAAGAGGGAGGGAGCAATCAGCCCCAGCATTTT
CDR3: CASSQEGGSNQPQHF

V: TRBV9
D: NA
size: NA
J: TRBJ1-5
DNA: TGTGCCAGCAGCCGTGACGGGAGCAATCAGCCCCAGCATTTT
CDR3: CASSRDGSNQPQHF

V: TRBV28
D: TRBD1
size: NA
J: TRBJ1-5
DNA: TGTGCCAGCAGAAGCGGGACAGGGAGTTATCAGCCCCAGCATTTT
CDR3: CASRSGTGSYQPQHF

V: TRBV15
D: NA
size: NA
J: TRBJ2-5
DNA: TGTGCCACCAGCAGAGAAGGACTTTTAGAGACCCAGTACTTC
CDR3: CATSREGLLETQYF

V: TRBV6-6
D: NA
size: NA
J: TRBJ2-5
DNA: TGTGCCAGCAGCGACCGGGAGACCCAGTACTTC
CDR3: CASSDRETQYF

V: TRBV29-1
D: TRBD1
size: NA
J: TRBJ1-1
DNA: TGCAGCGTCTGGGACAGGGTTCAGGAAGCTTTCTTT
CDR3: CSVWDRVQEAFF

V: TRBV11-2
D: NA
size: NA
J: TRBJ2-2
DNA: TGTGCCAGCATTATAAGCCCTTCCGGGGAGCTGTTTTTT
CDR3: CASIISPSGELFF

V: TRBV28
D: NA
size: NA
J: TRBJ1-5
DNA: TGTGCCAGCAGTTTTCTAGGTCAGCCCCAGCATTTT
CDR3: CASSFLGQPQHF

V: TRBV27
D: TRBD2
size: once
J: TRBJ2-3
DNA: TGTGCCAGCAGTTTGGGGGCTCTAGCGGGGGGGCCAGATACGCAGTATTTT
CDR3: CASSLGALAGGPDTQYF

V: TRBV30
D: NA
size: NA
J: TRBJ1-5
DNA: TGTGCCTGGACTCCCACAGGGCACAATCAGCCCCAGCATTTT
CDR3: CAWTPTGHNQPQHF

V: TRBV18
D: NA
size: NA
J: TRBJ1-4
DNA: TGTGCCAGCTCACCCCAGGGTGCAACTAATGAAAAACTGTTTTTT
CDR3: CASSPQGATNEKLFF

V: TRBV6-5
D: TRBD1
size: once
J: TRBJ1-5
DNA: TGTGCCAGCAGTTCGTCGTTCAGGGGGCTTCAGCCCCAGCATTTT
CDR3: CASSSSFRGLQPQHF

V: TRBV6-1
D: NA
size: NA
J: TRBJ1-1
DNA: TGTGCCAGCAGCGAGACGGATTTGAACACTGAAGCTTTCTTT
CDR3: CASSETDLNTEAFF